This TCR beta chain was profiled in a study of technical replicates of blood from several donors (TCRdb year 2017). Of note for this clone: Which antigen it targets is not known. No much larger clonotype is one base removed from it; base qualities were not supplied.

Library preparation was by the immunoSEQ multiplex PCR assay. Drawn from immuneACCESS, this table holds only the in-frame rearrangements with V and J called that TCRdb kept. Clones are partly lost; checked studies trace under half to an unresolved V gene and leave the rest unexplained. The sample data list over 55,000 clones, and approximately 97% of these were observed just once. Around 0.2% of the sample goes to the ten largest clones. This TCR was sampled from a human donor in good health. The sequencing sample was made of T cells isolated from PBMCs.

The DNA is as follows: TGTGCCAGCAGTGTCCAGTTTGGGGGCTTCTCCTACGAGCAGTACTTC. Its protein product is CASSVQFGGFSYEQYF. This chain is built from TRBV27 and TRBJ2-7, and TRBD1 may be the D gene, going by 6 matching bases. V is clipped by 5 bases and J by 0 bases, and the sequence between their germline boundaries is 17 bases long. From cysteine to phenylalanine, the CDR3 is 16 amino acids long. Only the CDR3 DNA stays, 48 bases, in frame from base 1. The germline V gene (reference sequence) gives CDR1 as MNHEY and CDR2 as SMNVEV.